The source of this T cell receptor (beta chain) is a study of blood T cell repertoires in COVID-19. V was pared by 6 bases and J by 2 bases, with 20 bases between. CDR1 is MNHEY and CDR2 is SVGEGT in the germline V gene. CDR3 length: 16 residues. The data were produced by immunoSEQ multiplex PCR, yet TCRdb's version contains in-frame clones alone and is incomplete. The profile covers approximately 69,000 clones, with over 65% appearing a single time and 15% to 20% taken by the ten largest. This chain joins TRBV6-2 or TRBV6-3 and TRBJ2-7; D tentatively fits TRBD1 or TRBD2 (5 bases each). The receptor was derived from a woman over 75 with acute or convalescent COVID-19. The sequencing sample was made of peripheral blood. The CDR3 loop is CASSQGTRLRAYEQYF. Here the CDR3 DNA reads TGTGCCAGCAGCCAGGGAACTCGACTAAGAGCCTACGAGCAGTACTTC.